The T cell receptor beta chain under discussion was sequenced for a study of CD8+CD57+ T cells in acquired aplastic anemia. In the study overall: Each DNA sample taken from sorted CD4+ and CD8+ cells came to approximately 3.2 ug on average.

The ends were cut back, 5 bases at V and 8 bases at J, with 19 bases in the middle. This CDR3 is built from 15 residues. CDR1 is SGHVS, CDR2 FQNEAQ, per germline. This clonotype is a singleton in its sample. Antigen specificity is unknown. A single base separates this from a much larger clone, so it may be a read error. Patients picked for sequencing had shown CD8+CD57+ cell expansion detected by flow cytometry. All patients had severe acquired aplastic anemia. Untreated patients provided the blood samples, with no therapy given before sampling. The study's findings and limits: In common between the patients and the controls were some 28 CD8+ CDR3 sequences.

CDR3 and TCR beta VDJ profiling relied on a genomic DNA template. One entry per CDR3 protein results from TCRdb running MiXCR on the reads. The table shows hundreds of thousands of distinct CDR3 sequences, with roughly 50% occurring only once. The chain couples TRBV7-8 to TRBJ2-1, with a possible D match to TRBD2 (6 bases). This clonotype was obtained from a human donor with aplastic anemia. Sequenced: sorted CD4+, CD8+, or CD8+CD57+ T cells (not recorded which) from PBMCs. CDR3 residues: CASSPPAEGPYEQFF. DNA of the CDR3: TGTGCCAGCAGCCCTCCGGCGGAGGGGCCCTATGAGCAGTTCTTC.